Detailed here is one T cell receptor (beta chain). This record comes from a study of shared clonotypes between healthy human individuals. Libraries were prepared by immunoSEQ multiplex PCR; TCRdb keeps only in-frame clonotypes and omits some of them. The sample records hundreds of thousands of clones, 92% being singletons. Naive CD8 isolation took CD45RO-negative cells positively selected for CCR7 and excluded terminally differentiated effector memory CD45RA+ cells. This receptor was taken from a man aged 25 to 45 in good health. The sample taken for sequencing was naive CD8+ T cells sorted from blood.

The CDR3 loop reads CASSIGTNYEQYF. The CDR3 DNA follows: TGTGCCAGTAGTATAGGGACAAACTACGAGCAGTACTTC. The V and J genes are TRBV19 and TRBJ2-7, with D perhaps TRBD1 (5 bases). Between the trimmed V and J ends, which lost 1 base and 3 bases, there was a span of 7 bases. The CDR3 spans 13 residues. The germline V gene has CDR1 LNHDA and CDR2 SQIVND (reference sequence).